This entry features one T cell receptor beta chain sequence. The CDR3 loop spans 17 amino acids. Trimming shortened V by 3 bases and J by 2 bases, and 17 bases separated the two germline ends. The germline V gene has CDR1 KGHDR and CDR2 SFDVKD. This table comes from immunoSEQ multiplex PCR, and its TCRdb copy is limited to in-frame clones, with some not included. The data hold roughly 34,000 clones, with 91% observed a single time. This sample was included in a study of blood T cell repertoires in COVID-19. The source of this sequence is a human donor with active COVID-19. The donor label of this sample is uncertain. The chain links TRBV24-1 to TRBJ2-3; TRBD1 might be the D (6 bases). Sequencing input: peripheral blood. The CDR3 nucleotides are TGTGCCACCAGTGATCCCGGGGACATTTTCCTCACAGATACGCAGTATTTT. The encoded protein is CATSDPGDIFLTDTQYF.